The present T cell receptor beta chain was sequenced within a study of T-cell memory formation after mild COVID-19. Across the study: The TCR clusters were mostly specific to one donor. Points from the study as a whole: Second-wave clones with a day 37 peak had unconfirmed SARS-CoV-2 specificity. Balance between CD4 and CD8 was seen in clones contracting day 15 to 85, and a CD4+ lean was seen in later expanders. Cross-reactive memory appears to have joined, as suggested by some responding clones showing up in pre-infection memory.

On this clonotype: Its cognate antigen is unknown.

The CDR3 runs to 16 residues. Germline V gene lookup returns CDR1 SGHTA and CDR2 FQGNSA. V dropped 7 bases and J dropped 6; count of bases not matched to a gene: 14. TCRdb analysed the 5' RACE reads with MiXCR anew, one entry per CDR3 protein. The sample shows 95,000 to 110,000 distinct CDR3 sequences, around 14% of them seen only once. What was sequenced was PBMCs or a T cell subset sorted from them (not recorded which). This chain links TRBV7-2 with TRBJ2-1; 8 nucleotides align to TRBD2. This TCR was sampled from a man aged 18 to 35 who had mild COVID-19 (a few samples of this study predate the infection). Cell type and time point are not known. This CDR3 is CASNPKPRTSTNEQFF. The CDR3 bases are TGTGCCAGCAACCCCAAACCGAGGACTAGCACCAATGAGCAGTTCTTC.